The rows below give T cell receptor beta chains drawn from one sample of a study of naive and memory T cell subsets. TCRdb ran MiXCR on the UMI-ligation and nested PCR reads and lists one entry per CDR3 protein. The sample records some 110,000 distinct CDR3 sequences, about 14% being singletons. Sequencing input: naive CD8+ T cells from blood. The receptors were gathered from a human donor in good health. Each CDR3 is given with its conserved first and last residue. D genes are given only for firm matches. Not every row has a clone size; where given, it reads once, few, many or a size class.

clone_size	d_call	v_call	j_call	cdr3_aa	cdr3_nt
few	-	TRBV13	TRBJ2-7	CASSLAGVRYEQYF	TGTGCCAGCAGCTTAGCGGGAGTCAGGTACGAGCAGTACTTC
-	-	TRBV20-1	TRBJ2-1	CSASVGIGNEQFF	TGCAGTGCTAGTGTTGGGATAGGGAATGAGCAGTTCTTC
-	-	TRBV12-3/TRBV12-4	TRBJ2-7	CASSLRWVKYF	TGTGCCAGCAGTTTACGCTGGGTAAAGTACTTC
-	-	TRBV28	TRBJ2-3	CASSLYIGSRADTQYF	TGTGCCAGCAGTTTATATATCGGGAGTCGGGCAGATACGCAGTATTTT
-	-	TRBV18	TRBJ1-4	CASSPGGDEKLFF	TGTGCCAGCTCACCCGGAGGGGACGAAAAACTGTTTTTT
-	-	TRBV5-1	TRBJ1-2	CASSLDTSNYGYTF	TGCGCCAGCAGCTTAGACACGTCGAACTATGGCTACACCTTC
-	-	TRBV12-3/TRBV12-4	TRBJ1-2	CASSFRLNYGYTF	TGTGCCAGCAGTTTCCGGCTTAACTATGGCTACACCTTC
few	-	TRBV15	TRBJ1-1	CATSGGPFEAFF	TGTGCCACCAGCGGGGGACCTTTCGAAGCTTTCTTT
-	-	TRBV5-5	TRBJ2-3	CASSSGWGLPDTQYF	TGTGCCAGCAGCTCTGGTTGGGGACTTCCAGATACGCAGTATTTT
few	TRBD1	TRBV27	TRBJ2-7	CASSWTGNYEQYF	TGTGCCAGCAGCTGGACAGGGAACTACGAGCAGTACTTC
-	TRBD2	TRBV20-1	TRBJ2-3	CSAWTSGGGRTDTQYF	TGCAGTGCATGGACTAGCGGGGGCGGAAGGACAGATACGCAGTATTTT
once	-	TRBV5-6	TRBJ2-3	CASSLEPGRPDTQYF	TGTGCCAGCAGCCTAGAGCCGGGGAGACCAGATACGCAGTATTTT